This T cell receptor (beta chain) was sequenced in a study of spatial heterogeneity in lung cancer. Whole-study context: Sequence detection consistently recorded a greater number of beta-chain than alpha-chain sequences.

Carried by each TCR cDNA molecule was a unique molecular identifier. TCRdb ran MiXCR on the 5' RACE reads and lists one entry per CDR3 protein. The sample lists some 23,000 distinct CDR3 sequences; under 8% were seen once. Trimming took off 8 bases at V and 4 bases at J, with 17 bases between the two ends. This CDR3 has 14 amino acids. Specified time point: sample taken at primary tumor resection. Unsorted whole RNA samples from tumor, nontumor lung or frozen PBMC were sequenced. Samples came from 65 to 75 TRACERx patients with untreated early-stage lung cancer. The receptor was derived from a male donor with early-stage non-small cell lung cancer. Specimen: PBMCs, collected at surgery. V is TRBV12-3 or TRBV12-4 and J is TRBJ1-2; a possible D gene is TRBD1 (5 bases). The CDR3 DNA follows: TGTGCCAGCTCCCTCCAGGGCTACCTCTATGGCTACACCTTC. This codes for CASSLQGYLYGYTF.